The 24 T cell receptor beta chains given below trace back to one sample, sequenced in a study of OX40 agonist ivuxolimab in advanced cancers. Measured with immunoSEQ multiplex PCR; TCRdb has only the in-frame clones, and not every one. The sample carries 50,000 to 70,000 clones, approximately 90% recorded once. Sequencing was performed on CD4+ or CD8+ T cells sorted from blood, taken in a trial of the OX40 agonist ivuxolimab. The receptors shown here come from an adult with an advanced solid tumor such as melanoma, head and neck, liver or kidney cancer.

The V gene is TRBV5-1, the J gene TRBJ1-2; 7 nucleotides agree with TRBD1. The CDR3 is made up of 12 amino acids. In germline, CDR1 is SGHRS, CDR2 YFSETQ. V trimming: 5 bases; J trimming: 4 bases; junction bases outside the gene matches: 2. The DNA for the CDR3 is TGCGCCAGCAGAAGGGACAGCTATGGCTACACCTTC. This sequence encodes CASRRDSYGYTF. The variable domain in full, completed from reference TRBV5-1 and TRBJ1-2, reads KAGVTQTPRYLIKTRGQQVTLSCSPISGHRSVSWYQQTPGQGLQFLFEYFSETQRNKGNFPGRFSGRQFSNSRSEMNVSTLELGDSALYLCASRRDSYGYTFGSGTRLTVV.

The chain links TRBV19 to TRBJ1-2; D is uncertain. Per the germline V gene, CDR1 is LNHDA and CDR2 is SQIVND (reference sequence). The CDR3 length is 15 residues. V lost 1 base and J 7 bases, leaving 16 bases between the germline ends. The CDR3 bases are TGTGCCAGTAGTATAGTTAAAACCGGGCCTTTTGGCTACACCTTC. Protein: CASSIVKTGPFGYTF.

With regard to this clone: At the DNA level, this CDR3 is encoded by other sequences in the same sample as well. The chain combines TRBV6-1 with TRBJ2-7; 9 nucleotides agree with TRBD1. Per the germline V gene, CDR1 is MNHNS and CDR2 is SASEGT. CDR3 length equals 14 residues. V was pared by 6 bases and J by 4 bases, with 7 bases of the junction left unmatched. CDR3 bases: TGTGCCAGCAGCGTCGGACAGGGGATTTACGAGCAGTACTTC. This gives the protein CASSVGQGIYEQYF.

In DNA form, the CDR3 reads TGTGCCTGGAGTGTGGGGACAGGAATAGGGGGCAATCAGCCCCAGCATTTT. Its protein is CAWSVGTGIGGNQPQHF. The chain couples TRBV30 to TRBJ1-5; 8 bases map to TRBD1. V was clipped by 0 bases and J by 2 bases; unmatched bases: 9. The CDR3 is 17 residues long. The germline CDR1 and CDR2 sequences are GTSNPN and SVGIG (reference sequence). The full variable domain, its missing parts supplied by reference TRBV30 and TRBJ1-5, is SQTIHQWPATLVQPVGSPLSLECTVEGTSNPNLYWYRQAAGRGLQLLFYSVGIGQISSEVPQNLSASRPQDRQFILSSKKLLLSDSGFYLCAWSVGTGIGGNQPQHFGDGTRLSIL.

V is TRBV5-1 and J is TRBJ2-5; 9 bases align to TRBD2. Looked up from germline, CDR1 is SGHRS and CDR2 is YFSETQ. The CDR3 has 15 amino acids. Losses at the gene ends were 0 bases for V and 5 bases for J; bases not matched to a gene: 5. The chain's CDR3 is CASSLVAGGLETQYF. The CDR3 DNA reads TGCGCCAGCAGCTTGGTTGCGGGAGGGCTGGAGACCCAGTACTTC.

The CDR3 nucleotides read TGTGCCAGTAGTAAGGGAACGACCATTTCCGGGGACGAGCAGTACTTC. Translating it yields CASSKGTTISGDEQYF. The chain is built from TRBV19 and TRBJ2-7; a possible D gene is TRBD2 (5 bases). Germline CDR1 is LNHDA and CDR2 is SQIVND (reference sequence). V shed 4 bases and J shed 5 bases, with 21 bases lying between them. CDR3 length: 16 residues.

This sequence joins TRBV2 and TRBJ2-2; D remains unclear. V was cut by 6 bases and J by 5 bases, with 4 bases left in between. Germline lookup yields CDR1 SNHLY and CDR2 FYNNEI. This CDR3 spans 11 amino acids. CDR3 in DNA: TGTGCCAGCAGAATTACCGGGGAGCTGTTTTTT. Translation: CASRITGELFF.

The chain has TRBV29-1 and TRBJ1-3; D is undetermined. The CDR3 has 13 residues. With 4 bases removed from V and 1 base from J, the gap between germline ends came to 8 bases. CDR1 is SQVTM, CDR2 ANQGSEA, per germline. The CDR3 bases are TGCAGCGTTGTCGAAAGATCTGGAAACACCATATATTTT. Translating it yields CSVVERSGNTIYF.

V usage is TRBV5-1 and J usage is TRBJ2-5; D perhaps matches TRBD1 (6 bases). V was cut by 4 bases and J by 1 base, with 11 bases left in between. Germline CDR1 and CDR2: SGHRS and YFSETQ. The CDR3 is made up of 14 amino acids. The CDR3 coding sequence is TGCGCCAGCAGCGAAGGACAGTCCCAAGAGACCCAGTACTTC. This translates into CASSEGQSQETQYF.

The chain joins TRBV12-5 to TRBJ1-2; D unresolved. V shed 2 bases and J shed 4 bases, with 8 bases lying between them. The CDR3 is 13 amino acids. Germline lookup yields CDR1 LGHNT and CDR2 FRNRAP. In DNA, the CDR3 is TGTGCTAGTGGTTTGTGGCAGAGCTATGGCTACACCTTC. Translation gives CASGLWQSYGYTF. Complete variable domain (other parts from reference TRBV12-5 and TRBJ1-2): DARVTQTPRHKVTEMGQEVTMRCQPILGHNTVFWYRQTMMQGLELLAYFRNRAPLDDSGMPKDRFSAEMPDATLATLKIQPSEPRDSAVYFCASGLWQSYGYTFGSGTRLTVV.

V and J are TRBV11-2 and TRBJ2-1; D unresolved. Germline CDR1 is SGHAT and CDR2 is FQNNGV. The CDR3 length is 11 residues. The ends were cut back, 5 bases at V and 6 bases at J, with 5 bases in the middle. CDR3 coding DNA: TGTGCCAGCAGCCCTTCCAATGAGCAGTTCTTC. This sequence encodes CASSPSNEQFF.

The sample holds a few counts of this clone. The rearrangement uses TRBV6-4 and TRBJ2-1; D may be TRBD1 (5 bases). The CDR3 covers 14 residues. Germline CDR1 reads MRHNA; CDR2 reads SNTAGT. V lost 3 bases and J 5 bases, leaving 11 bases between the germline ends. CDR3 bases: TGTGCCAGCAGTGAGCAAGGACAACACAATGAGCAGTTCTTC. It specifies CASSEQGQHNEQFF.

The count of this clone is one. The chain carries TRBV11-2 and TRBJ1-1, with 7 bases that match TRBD1. The CDR3 is made up of 14 amino acids. Losses at the gene ends were 6 bases for V and 1 base for J; bases not matched to a gene: 5. CDR1 and CDR2 from the germline V gene are SGHAT and FQNNGV. The CDR3: CASRRTGANTEAFF. Here the CDR3 DNA reads TGTGCCAGCAGACGAACAGGGGCGAACACTGAAGCTTTCTTT.

DNA of the CDR3: TGCGCCAGCAGCTTGGCCGGGGGGGGCAATCAGCCCCAGCATTTT. Translation: CASSLAGGGNQPQHF. The rearrangement joins TRBV5-1 to TRBJ1-5, with D tentatively TRBD1 (5 bases). The V end was cut by 0 bases, the J end by 2 bases, with 9 bases between. The germline V gene has CDR1 SGHRS and CDR2 YFSETQ. The CDR3 sequence is 15 residues long.

J is TRBJ1-4 and V is TRBV18; 9 bases are shared with TRBD1. This CDR3 is 14 amino acids long. CDR1 and CDR2 from the germline V gene are KGHSH and LQKENI. With 5 bases clipped from V and 8 bases from J, the junction kept 6 bases outside the gene matches. For the CDR3, the DNA is TGTGCCAGCTCATCTGGACAGGGGCGGGAAAAACTGTTTTTT. Translating gives CASSSGQGREKLFF.

The chain uses TRBV7-2 and TRBJ2-7; the D gene is possibly TRBD1 (6 bases). Germline-derived CDR1 and CDR2 are SGHTA and FQGNSA. With 1 base removed from V and 3 bases from J, the gap between germline ends came to 13 bases. The CDR3 loop spans 15 amino acids. DNA for the CDR3: TGTGCCAGCAGCTTAGTCGCAGGGGTGAGCTACGAGCAGTACTTC. This translates into CASSLVAGVSYEQYF.

The chain uses TRBV2 and TRBJ1-1, with 7 positions matching TRBD1. The V gene's germline CDR1 is SNHLY and CDR2 FYNNEI. Germline trimming cut 4 bases from V and 7 bases from J; bases unmatched to any gene: 9. The CDR3 totals 14 residues. DNA for the CDR3: TGTGCCAGCAGTGTCCTGACAGGGTACGGTGAAGCTTTCTTT. It encodes CASSVLTGYGEAFF.

V usage is TRBV5-6 and J usage is TRBJ1-5; maybe TRBD1 (5 bases). The CDR3 totals 15 residues. Germline V gene sequence: CDR1 SGHDT, CDR2 YYEEEE. V lost 3 bases and J 3 bases, leaving 13 bases between the germline ends. CDR3 in DNA: TGTGCCAGCAGCTACCGGGCCGGGGCCAATCAGCCCCAGCATTTT. Protein product: CASSYRAGANQPQHF.

J is TRBJ1-3 and V is TRBV30, with TRBD1 as a possible D gene (5 bases). The CDR3 contains 18 residues. Looked up from germline, CDR1 is GTSNPN and CDR2 is SVGIG (reference sequence). Trimming removed 6 bases at V and 0 bases at J, with 24 bases between. CDR3 bases: TGTGCCTGCCATCTTAGGGGCAGGCGTGATAGCTCTGGAAACACCATATATTTT. Amino acid sequence: CACHLRGRRDSSGNTIYF.

The gene calls are TRBV19 and TRBJ1-2; D not resolved. Trimming pared 0 bases from V and 1 base from J, leaving 12 bases between. Germline CDR1 reads LNHDA; CDR2 reads SQIVND (reference sequence). The CDR3 runs to 16 residues. CDR3 nucleotide sequence: TGTGCCAGTAGTATAGATAGTCGGATGATTAACTATGGCTACACCTTC. Translated, it gives CASSIDSRMINYGYTF. Full variable domain (rest looked up from reference TRBV19 and TRBJ1-2): DGGITQSPKYLFRKEGQNVTLSCEQNLNHDAMYWYRQDPGQGLRLIYYSQIVNDFQKGDIAEGYSVSREKKESFPLTVTSAQKNPTAFYLCASSIDSRMINYGYTFGSGTRLTVV.

The rearrangement uses TRBV5-1 and TRBJ2-1, with D possibly matching TRBD2 (5 bases). V was trimmed by 4 bases and J by 7 bases, leaving 18 bases between them. The CDR3 is 15 residues long. The germline V gene has CDR1 SGHRS and CDR2 YFSETQ. As DNA, the CDR3 is TGCGCCAGCAGCAGAACGAGCGGAACTACAAATGAGCAGTTCTTC. It is translated as CASSRTSGTTNEQFF.

This rearrangement joins TRBV6-6 to TRBJ1-2; 7 positions match TRBD1. This CDR3 region has 15 residues. V dropped 2 bases and J dropped 2; count of bases not matched to a gene: 5. Germline lookup yields CDR1 MNHNY and CDR2 SVGAGI (reference sequence). The CDR3 nucleotides are TGTGCCAGCAGTTACGTGCCAGGGGGGAACTATGGCTACACCTTC. Protein sequence: CASSYVPGGNYGYTF.

This rearrangement joins TRBV7-8 to TRBJ2-1, with D unclear. The ends were cut back, 1 base at V and 6 bases at J, with 7 bases in the middle. The CDR3 has 13 residues. CDR1 is SGHVS and CDR2 is FQNEAQ in the germline V gene. Written as DNA, the CDR3 is TGTGCCAGCAGCTTAGTATTGGGCAATGAGCAGTTCTTC. It is translated as CASSLVLGNEQFF.

Notes on this clone: A read error may produce the germline difference seen at one junction end. The rearrangement links TRBV7-9 to TRBJ1-1, with D hard to call. CDR3 size: 11 residues. CDR1 SEHNR and CDR2 FQNEAQ come from the germline V gene (reference sequence). This chain's CDR3 is CASSSLTGAFF. The CDR3 DNA reads TGTGCCAGCAGCTCCCTAACTGGAGCTTTCTTT.